The subject of this entry is one TCR beta chain. The data were taken from a study of T-cell reconstitution after alpha-beta-depleted transplantation in children. The CDR3 contains 13 residues. The germline V and J ends were trimmed by 2 bases and 6 bases, with 8 bases remaining between them. Germline V gene lookup returns CDR1 MGHRA and CDR2 YSYEKL. The TCRbeta library was prepared with unique molecular identifiers. MiXCR, applied by TCRdb to the PCR reads, yields one record per CDR3 protein. The sample holds about 540,000 distinct CDR3 sequences; around 20% are singletons and the top ten take 3% to 4%.

Sample: PBMCs from the stem cell graft donor, taken from the stem cell graft. The chain employs TRBV4-1 and TRBJ2-1; D gene unclear. This TCR was recovered from a human donor who donated a stem cell graft to a child with acute lymphoblastic leukemia. CDR3 in DNA: TGCGCCAGCAGCCAAACGAGCCTCAATGAGCAGTTCTTC. Residues: CASSQTSLNEQFF.